Described below is a single T cell receptor (beta chain) sequence and its context. This sample stems from a study of shared clonotypes between healthy human individuals. About 100 million PBMCs per unsorted sample were used for genomic DNA. Germline V gene lookup returns CDR1 SGDLS and CDR2 YYNGEE. V shed 3 bases and J shed 6 bases, with 24 bases lying between them. This CDR3 spans 17 amino acids. Each PCR replicate run on unsorted PBMC took in about 300 ng DNA, tens of thousands of T cell genomes. Clones were read by immunoSEQ multiplex PCR, and TCRdb kept only the in-frame ones, dropping some. The sample carries some 510,000 clones, 79% recorded once.

This receptor was identified in a woman aged 40 to 49 in good health. Some clones in this sample may be carry-over from other donors' samples. This sequence joins TRBV9 and TRBJ1-1, with D possibly matching TRBD1 (5 bases). The sample was PBMCs. The CDR3 spells CASSAGPTAGGKSEAFF. The DNA of the CDR3 is TGTGCCAGCAGCGCGGGACCGACAGCCGGGGGGAAGTCTGAAGCTTTCTTT.